This T cell receptor (beta chain) came from a study of blood T cell repertoires in COVID-19. On the study more broadly: Spain, Italy and the United States supplied samples that represented acute and convalescent COVID-19. Sources were T cells, B-cell-depleted T cells, or PBMCs; the material itself was cDNA or gDNA.

Germline V lookup: CDR1 SGHDN, CDR2 FVKESK. The J segment lost 0 bases and the V segment lost 4 bases, leaving 2 bases of the junction unmatched. The CDR3 totals 14 residues. Authors' methods: Amplification from reference gene primers served as the basis for estimated nucleated cell counts. Produced via immunoSEQ multiplex PCR; TCRdb's table is partial and in-frame only. V and J calls and clone size follow that table, whereas D and trimming were derived from the DNA. In the table there are about 240,000 clones, roughly four fifths of which are singletons. The sample was peripheral blood. The receptor's source is a woman in her sixties or seventies with acute or convalescent COVID-19. The V gene is TRBV14, the J gene TRBJ1-2; 7 nucleotides line up with TRBD1. The CDR3 DNA reads as TGTGCCAGCAGCCGAGGACAGGCTAACTATGGCTACACCTTC. This codes for CASSRGQANYGYTF. The entire variable domain, with the rest obtained from reference TRBV14 and TRBJ1-2, is as follows: EAGVTQFPSHSVIEKGQTVTLRCDPISGHDNLYWYRRVMGKEIKFLLHFVKESKQDESGMPNNRFLAERTGGTYSTLKVQPAELEDSGVYFCASSRGQANYGYTFGSGTRLTVV.